Included here is one T cell receptor (beta chain) sequence, with context. The germline CDR1 and CDR2 sequences are SGHKS and YYEKEE (reference sequence). The length of the CDR3 is 16 residues. The V gene lost 0 bases and the J gene lost 3 bases, with 16 bases spanning the gap. Produced via immunoSEQ multiplex PCR; TCRdb's table is partial and in-frame only. This sample carries tens of thousands of clones, about 80% of them seen once, and the ten largest clones take over 0.55%. The data derive from a study of T cells in narcolepsy. This clonotype was obtained from a human donor with narcolepsy. The V gene is TRBV5-5, the J gene TRBJ2-7; a possible D gene is TRBD1 (5 bases). Sequencing input: CD45RA- memory CD4+ T cells from PBMCs. Written as DNA, the CDR3 is TGTGCCAGCAGCTTGGGGGTGGGGCAGGGCAGCTACGAGCAGTACTTC. It is translated as CASSLGVGQGSYEQYF.